The clone carrying this TCR beta chain was recorded only once. Germline V CDR1 and CDR2: DFQATT, SNEGSKA (reference sequence). This CDR3 contains 16 residues. The entry originates in a study of CD8 T cells in Susac syndrome. Study context: Patients with Susac syndrome were therapy-naive, taking corticosteroids, with some also receiving intravenous immunoglobulin, or taking intravenous immunoglobulin alone at the time their blood was drawn.

It was with random hexamers that about 0.45 to 1 ug RNA was reverse transcribed. Across 54 Vbeta and 13 Jbeta, immunoSEQ multiplex PCR amplified TCR beta CDR3. In TCRdb, the immunoSEQ multiplex PCR reads were re-called with MiXCR into one record per CDR3 protein. The table records over 150,000 distinct CDR3 sequences, roughly 94% of them present only once. The sequenced sample consisted of CD4+ T cells from PBMCs. The rearrangement uses TRBV20-1 and TRBJ2-3, with D perhaps matching TRBD2 (5 bases). The receptor comes from a human donor with Susac syndrome. CDR3 DNA: TGCAGGTCCACAGTGGGTACCGCGGGCCACACAGATACGCAGTATTTT. Amino acids: CRSTVGTAGHTDTQYF.